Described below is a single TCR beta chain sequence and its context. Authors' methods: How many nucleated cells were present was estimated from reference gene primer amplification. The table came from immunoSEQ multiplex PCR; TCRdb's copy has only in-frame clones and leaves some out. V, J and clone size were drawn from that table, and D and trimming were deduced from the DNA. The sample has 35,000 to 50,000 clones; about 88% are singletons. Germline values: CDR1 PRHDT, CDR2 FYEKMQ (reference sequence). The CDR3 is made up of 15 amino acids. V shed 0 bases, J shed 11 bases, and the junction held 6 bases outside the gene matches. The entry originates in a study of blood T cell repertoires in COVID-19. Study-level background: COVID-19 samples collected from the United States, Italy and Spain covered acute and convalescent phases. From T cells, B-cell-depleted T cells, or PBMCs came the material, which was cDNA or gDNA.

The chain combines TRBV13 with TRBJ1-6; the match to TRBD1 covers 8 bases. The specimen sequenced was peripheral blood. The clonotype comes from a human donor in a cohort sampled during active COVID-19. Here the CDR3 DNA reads TGTGCCAGCAGCTTAGGGGACAGGGTGGGGACACCCCTCCACTTT. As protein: CASSLGDRVGTPLHF.